These T cell receptor beta chains were read from a single sample in a study of radiotherapy plus CTLA-4 blockade in lung cancer. Sequencing used immunoSEQ multiplex PCR; TCRdb keeps in-frame clones, though not all of them. Counted here are around 91,000 clones, around 90% occurring once; the ten biggest clones make up about 5.3%. Here the sequenced sample was peripheral blood, taken from a patient treated with radiotherapy plus ipilimumab. Receptors were obtained from a human donor with non-small cell lung cancer that progressed on radiotherapy plus ipilimumab. The CDR3 runs from the conserved cysteine through the conserved F or W. The D gene is left open where the match is weak. Size values are once, few and many counts, or a class for expanded clones, and some rows have none.

>few|TRBV5-1|TRBJ1-3|16|TRBD1
CASSRGQGASGNTIYF
TGCGCCAGCAGCAGGGGACAGGGGGCTTCTGGAAACACCATATATTTT
>-|TRBV9|TRBJ2-1|16|-
CASSARGAWGYNEQFF
TGTGCCAGCAGCGCGAGAGGAGCATGGGGCTACAATGAGCAGTTCTTC
>-|TRBV5-5|TRBJ1-2|13|-
CASSLLSTYGYTF
TGTGCCAGCAGCTTGCTTTCTACCTATGGCTACACCTTC
>-|TRBV5-1|TRBJ2-6|21|-
CASSFRRPFPGIQSGANVLTF
TGCGCCAGCAGCTTTCGGAGGCCGTTTCCGGGGATCCAATCTGGGGCCAACGTCCTGACTTTC
>once|TRBV10-2|TRBJ1-5|15|TRBD1
CASSEGTGINQPQHF
TGCGCCAGCAGTGAGGGGACAGGAATTAATCAGCCCCAGCATTTT
>-|TRBV25-1|TRBJ1-1|15|TRBD1
CASSEFGQGRSEAFF
TGTGCCAGCAGTGAATTTGGACAGGGGAGGTCTGAAGCTTTCTTT
>-|TRBV6-6|TRBJ1-1|12|-
CASSYRRTEAFF
TGTGCCAGCAGTTACCGGAGAACTGAAGCTTTCTTT
>-|TRBV7-9|TRBJ2-7|13|TRBD1
CASSWDSEYEQYF
TGTGCCAGCAGCTGGGACAGCGAATACGAGCAGTACTTC
>few|TRBV7-9|TRBJ2-5|17|TRBD2
CASSLAPWSGRGETQYF
TGTGCCAGCAGCTTAGCGCCGTGGAGCGGGAGAGGGGAGACCCAGTACTTC
>once|TRBV12-5|TRBJ2-1|12|-
CASGLRPNEQFF
TGTGCTAGTGGTTTGAGACCAAATGAGCAGTTCTTC
>-|TRBV6-6|TRBJ1-1|13|-
CASTVGIWTEAFF
TGTGCCAGCACCGTCGGTATCTGGACTGAAGCTTTCTTT
>-|TRBV14|TRBJ2-1|14|-
CASSPRAIYNEQFF
TGTGCCAGCAGCCCTCGGGCCATCTACAATGAGCAGTTCTTC
>-|TRBV7-9|TRBJ2-7|14|-
CASSPPVGDYEQYF
TGTGCCAGCAGCCCCCCCGTAGGCGACTACGAGCAGTACTTC
>-|TRBV19|TRBJ2-2|13|-
CACGQVNTGELFF
TGTGCCTGCGGACAAGTTAACACCGGGGAGCTGTTTTTT
>-|TRBV15|TRBJ2-5|14|TRBD2
CATSRPSGKETQYF
TGTGCCACCAGCAGACCTAGCGGAAAAGAGACCCAGTACTTC
>-|TRBV12-5|TRBJ2-7|14|-
CASGLASALYEQYF
TGTGCTAGTGGTTTGGCCTCCGCCCTGTACGAACAGTACTTC
>-|TRBV6-5|TRBJ1-1|14|-
CASSYSTENTEAFF
TGTGCCAGCAGTTACTCGACGGAGAACACTGAAGCTTTCTTT
>-|TRBV27|TRBJ2-2|14|-
CASSPGEGTGELFF
TGTGCCAGCAGTCCAGGGGAGGGAACCGGGGAGCTGTTTTTT
>-|TRBV30|TRBJ2-5|13|TRBD2
CAWSDSGSKTQYF
TGTGCCTGGAGTGATAGCGGGAGTAAGACCCAGTACTTC
>-|TRBV10-3|TRBJ2-1|13|TRBD2
CAIRGASGNEQFF
TGTGCCATCAGAGGAGCTAGCGGCAATGAGCAGTTCTTC
>-|TRBV19|TRBJ2-7|14|-
CASSRHSDRPEQYF
TGTGCCAGTAGCCGCCACAGCGATCGCCCGGAGCAGTACTTC
>-|TRBV13|TRBJ1-1|14|-
CASSLARGGTEAFF
TGTGCCAGCAGCTTAGCAAGGGGAGGCACTGAAGCTTTCTTT
>-|TRBV2|TRBJ1-1|11|-
CASSTRDEAFF
TGTGCCAGCAGTACCCGGGACGAAGCTTTCTTT
>-|TRBV30|TRBJ2-1|15|TRBD1
CAWSVFGRGLNEQFF
TGTGCCTGGAGTGTATTTGGCAGGGGGCTCAATGAGCAGTTCTTC
>-|TRBV6-5|TRBJ1-2|13|-
CASSYSRVQGYTF
TGTGCCAGCAGTTACTCGAGGGTCCAGGGCTACACCTTC
>-|TRBV5-1|TRBJ1-5|13|-
CASSSEQGQPQHF
TGCGCCAGCAGCTCGGAACAGGGTCAGCCCCAGCATTTT
>few|TRBV19|TRBJ1-2|13|-
CASSLNPSYGYTF
TGTGCCAGTAGTCTGAACCCTAGTTATGGCTACACCTTC
>-|TRBV18|TRBJ1-1|13|-
CASSLVQHTEAFF
TGTGCCAGCTCACTGGTCCAACACACTGAAGCTTTCTTT
>-|TRBV18|TRBJ1-4|13|-
CASSPPINEKLFF
TGTGCCAGCTCACCCCCCATTAATGAAAAACTGTTTTTT
>-|TRBV9|TRBJ1-4|13|-
CASSQGLTEKLFF
TGTGCCAGCAGCCAGGGGCTGACTGAAAAACTGTTTTTT
>-|TRBV11-2|TRBJ2-7|14|-
CASSLDQGSYEQYF
TGTGCCAGCAGCTTAGATCAGGGAAGCTACGAGCAGTACTTC
>-|TRBV5-4|TRBJ2-7|16|TRBD1
CASSPVGTGIPYEQYF
TGTGCCAGCAGCCCAGTGGGGACAGGGATTCCCTACGAGCAGTACTTC
>-|TRBV9|TRBJ2-5|13|-
CASSVSLEETQYF
TGTGCCAGCAGCGTAAGCCTGGAGGAGACCCAGTACTTC
>-|TRBV5-1|TRBJ1-2|15|TRBD1
CASRPGQGLGYGYTF
TGCGCCAGCAGACCGGGACAGGGGCTAGGCTATGGCTACACCTTC
>-|TRBV7-9|TRBJ1-2|14|-
CASSLESYNYGYTF
TGTGCCAGCAGCTTAGAGAGTTACAACTATGGCTACACCTTC
>-|TRBV7-9|TRBJ2-1|16|TRBD2
CASSLGTSGALGEQFF
TGTGCCAGCAGCTTAGGGACTAGCGGAGCCCTAGGTGAGCAGTTCTTC
>-|TRBV9|TRBJ2-5|13|-
CASAGSGQETQYF
TGTGCCAGCGCCGGCAGCGGCCAAGAGACCCAGTACTTC
>-|TRBV5-6|TRBJ1-1|16|-
CASSFRGVGTNTEAFF
TGTGCCAGCAGCTTCCGAGGGGTGGGGACGAACACTGAAGCTTTCTTT
>-|TRBV10-3|TRBJ1-1|14|TRBD1
CAISRDSLNTEAFF
TGTGCCATCAGTCGGGACAGCTTGAACACTGAAGCTTTCTTT
>-|TRBV25-1|TRBJ2-5|13|-
CASSRAGQETQYF
TGTGCCAGCAGTCGGGCGGGTCAAGAGACCCAGTACTTC